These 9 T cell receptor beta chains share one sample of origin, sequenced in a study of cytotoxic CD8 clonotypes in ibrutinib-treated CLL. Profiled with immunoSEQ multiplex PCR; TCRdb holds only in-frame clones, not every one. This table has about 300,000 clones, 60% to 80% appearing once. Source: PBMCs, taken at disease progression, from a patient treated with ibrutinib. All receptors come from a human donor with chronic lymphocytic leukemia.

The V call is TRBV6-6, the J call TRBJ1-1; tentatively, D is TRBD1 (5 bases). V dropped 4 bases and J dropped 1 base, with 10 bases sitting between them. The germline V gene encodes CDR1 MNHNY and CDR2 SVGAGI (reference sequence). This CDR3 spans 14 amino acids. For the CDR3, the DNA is TGTGCCAGCAGTTTCCCAGGGCAGAACACTGAAGCTTTCTTT. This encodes CASSFPGQNTEAFF.

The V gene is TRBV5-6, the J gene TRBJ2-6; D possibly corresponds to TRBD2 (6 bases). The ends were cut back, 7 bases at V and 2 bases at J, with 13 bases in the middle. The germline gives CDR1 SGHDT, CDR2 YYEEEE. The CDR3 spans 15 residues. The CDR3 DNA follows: TGTGCCAGCGGCTGGCCGGGGGCTGGGGCCAACGTCCTGACTTTC. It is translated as CASGWPGAGANVLTF. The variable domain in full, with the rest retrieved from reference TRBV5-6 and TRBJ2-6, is DAGVTQSPTHLIKTRGQQVTLRCSPKSGHDTVSWYQQALGQGPQFIFQYYEEEERQRGNFPDRFSGHQFPNYSSELNVNALLLGDSALYLCASGWPGAGANVLTFGAGSRLTVL.

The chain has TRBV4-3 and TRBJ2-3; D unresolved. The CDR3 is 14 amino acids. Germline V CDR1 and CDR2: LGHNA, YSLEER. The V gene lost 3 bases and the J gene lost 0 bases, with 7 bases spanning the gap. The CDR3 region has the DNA TGCGCCAGCAGCCATCGCTATAGCACAGATACGCAGTATTTT. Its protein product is CASSHRYSTDTQYF.

CDR3 in amino acids: CASSVYWTSGFEQFF. The CDR3 DNA reads as TGTGCCAGCAGCGTTTACTGGACTAGCGGGTTTGAGCAGTTCTTC. This chain joins TRBV9 and TRBJ2-1, with 11 bases aligning to TRBD2. The CDR3 totals 15 residues. Trimming took 2 bases from V and 9 from J; bases not matched to a gene: 7. Germline V CDR1 and CDR2: SGDLS, YYNGEE.

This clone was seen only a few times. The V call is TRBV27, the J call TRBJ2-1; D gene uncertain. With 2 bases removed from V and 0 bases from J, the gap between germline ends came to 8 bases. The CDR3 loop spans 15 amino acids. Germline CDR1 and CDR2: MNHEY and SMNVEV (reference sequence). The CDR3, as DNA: TGTGCCAGCAGTTTAGTCCTGAGCTCCTACAATGAGCAGTTCTTC. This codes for CASSLVLSSYNEQFF.

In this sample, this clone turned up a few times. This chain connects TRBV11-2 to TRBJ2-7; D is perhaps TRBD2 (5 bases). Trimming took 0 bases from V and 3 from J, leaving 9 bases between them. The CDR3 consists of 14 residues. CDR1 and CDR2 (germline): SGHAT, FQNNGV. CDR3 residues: CASSLEASFYEQYF. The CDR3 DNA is TGTGCCAGCAGCTTAGAGGCTAGCTTCTACGAGCAGTACTTC.

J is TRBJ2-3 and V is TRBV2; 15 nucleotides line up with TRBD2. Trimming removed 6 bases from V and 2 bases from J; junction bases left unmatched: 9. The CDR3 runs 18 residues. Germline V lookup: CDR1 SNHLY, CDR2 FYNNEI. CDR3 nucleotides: TGTGCCAGCAGCGCCGGGACTAGCGGGGGGTATTACACAGATACGCAGTATTTT. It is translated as CASSAGTSGGYYTDTQYF.

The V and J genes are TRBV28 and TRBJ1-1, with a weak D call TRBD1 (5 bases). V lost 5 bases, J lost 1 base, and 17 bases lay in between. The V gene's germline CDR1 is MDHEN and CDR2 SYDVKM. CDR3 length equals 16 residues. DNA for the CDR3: TGTGCCAGCAGTCTCCGCCCAGGGTTGGGGAACACTGAAGCTTTCTTT. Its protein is CASSLRPGLGNTEAFF. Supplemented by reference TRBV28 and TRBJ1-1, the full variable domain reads DVKVTQSSRYLVKRTGEKVFLECVQDMDHENMFWYRQDPGLGLRLIYFSYDVKMKEKGDIPEGYSVSREKKERFSLILESASTNQTSMYLCASSLRPGLGNTEAFFGQGTRLTVV.

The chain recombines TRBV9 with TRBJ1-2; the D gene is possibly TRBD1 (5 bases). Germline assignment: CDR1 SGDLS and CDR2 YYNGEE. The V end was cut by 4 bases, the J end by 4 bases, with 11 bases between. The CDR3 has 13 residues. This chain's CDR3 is CASSPGTGYGYTF. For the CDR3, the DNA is TGTGCCAGCAGCCCTGGTACAGGCTATGGCTACACCTTC. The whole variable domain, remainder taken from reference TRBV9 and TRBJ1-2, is DSGVTQTPKHLITATGQRVTLRCSPRSGDLSVYWYQQSLDQGLQFLIQYYNGEERAKGNILERFSAQQFPDLHSELNLSSLELGDSALYFCASSPGTGYGYTFGSGTRLTVV.